What follows are 23 T cell receptor beta chains derived from one specimen sequenced in a study of Ad26.COV2.S vaccination and SARS-CoV-2 variants. Described treatment: some 19 received Ad26.COV2.S at low or high dose, single or two shots; 5 received placebo; per-sample allocation not given. Sampling was performed 63 days after the first vaccine or placebo injection. Here immunoSEQ multiplex PCR was the method, and the copy in TCRdb shows in-frame clones only, minus some. Found here are about 350,000 clones, around 89% of them singletons; the top ten hold around 4.5%. Source: peripheral blood, taken in a trial of Ad26.COV2.S vaccine versus placebo. These receptors all stem from a person aged 18-60 years who received the Ad26.COV2.S COVID-19 vaccine or a placebo.

The gene calls are TRBV5-1 and TRBJ2-1; D is undetermined. V lost 0 bases to trimming and J lost 8 bases, with 12 bases between them. This CDR3 has 14 amino acids. Germline CDR1 reads SGHRS; CDR2 reads YFSETQ. Written as DNA, the CDR3 is TGCGCCAGCAGCTTGGCGACGGACCATGATGAGCAGTTCTTC. Encoded protein: CASSLATDHDEQFF.

Remarks on this clone: The junction departs from the called germline gene at one end, perhaps through a read error. The genes are TRBV9 and TRBJ1-2; tentative D call: TRBD1 (5 bases). This CDR3 has 15 amino acids. Germline V gene lookup returns CDR1 SGDLS and CDR2 YYNGEE. This chain's CDR3 is CASSVSVLSGQGFSF. The CDR3 DNA is TGTGCCAGCAGCGTATCGGTCTTGTCTGGGCAGGGATTTTCCTTC. Full variable domain (missing parts from reference TRBV9 and TRBJ1-2): DSGVTQTPKHLITATGQRVTLRCSPRSGDLSVYWYQQSLDQGLQFLIQYYNGEERAKGNILERFSAQQFPDLHSELNLSSLELGDSALYFCASSVSVLSGQGFSFGSGTRLTVV.

The gene calls are TRBV4-3 and TRBJ2-7, with D perhaps assigned TRBD1 or TRBD2 (6 bases each). The CDR3 has 16 amino acids. V lost 0 bases and J 5 bases, leaving 17 bases between the germline ends. Per germline, CDR1 LGHNA and CDR2 YSLEER. This CDR3 reads CASSQDRGPPLNEQYF. For the CDR3, the DNA is TGCGCCAGCAGCCAAGATCGGGGGCCCCCTTTGAACGAGCAGTACTTC.

There are a few counts of this clone. The V and J genes are TRBV27 and TRBJ2-7; 8 nucleotides align to TRBD1. Germline values: CDR1 MNHEY, CDR2 SMNVEV (reference sequence). This CDR3 region has 13 residues. Trimming at V came to 5 bases and at J to 5 bases, leaving 5 bases not matched to a gene. The CDR3 region has the DNA TGTGCCAGCAGTCGGACAGGGACCGACGAGCAGTACTTC. Protein product: CASSRTGTDEQYF.

The J gene is TRBJ2-1, the V gene TRBV29-1, with 9 bases lining up with TRBD2. The length of the CDR3 is 14 residues. V shed 7 bases and J 7 bases; nucleotides not matched to a gene: 11. The germline V gene has CDR1 SQVTM and CDR2 ANQGSEA. The DNA for the CDR3 is TGCAGCGCCGGGGGGCGGGAGGGGACGAATGAGCAGTTCTTC. Its protein product is CSAGGREGTNEQFF.

The CDR3 DNA follows: TGTGCCAGCAGTGTACTCTCAGTATATAGCAATCAGCCCCAGCATTTT. Translating it yields CASSVLSVYSNQPQHF. This sequence joins TRBV6-1 and TRBJ1-5; no clear D gene. CDR1 is MNHNS, CDR2 SASEGT, per germline. The germline V and J ends were trimmed by 4 bases and 0 bases, with 13 bases remaining between them. This CDR3 spans 16 amino acids.

The genes are TRBV5-1 and TRBJ1-1; no clear D gene. This CDR3 spans 15 amino acids. The V end was cut by 10 bases, the J end by 0 bases, with 19 bases between. Germline V gene data show CDR1 as SGHRS and CDR2 as YFSETQ. CDR3 coding DNA: TGCGCCCCCCCTTCAAGGGTACGGATGAACACTGAAGCTTTCTTT. Translating it yields CAPPSRVRMNTEAFF.

The chain has TRBV7-2 and TRBJ1-5; no clear D gene. Trimming cost V 5 bases and J 6 bases, with 14 bases left between them. Germline CDR1 reads SGHTA; CDR2 reads FQGNSA. The CDR3 length is 14 residues. The CDR3 region is CASSHGGEGQPQHF. Here the CDR3 DNA reads TGTGCCAGCAGCCACGGCGGGGAGGGTCAGCCCCAGCATTTT.

The chain employs TRBV3-1 (or the pseudogene TRBV3-2) and TRBJ1-2, with no clear D. CDR3 length: 16 amino acids. Germline V CDR1 and CDR2: LGHDT, YNNKEL (reference sequence). Trimming removed 0 bases from V and 4 bases from J, with 15 bases in between. CDR3 DNA sequence: TGTGCCAGCAGCCAAGATTTGTCTCAGGATACCTATGGCTACACCTTC. Protein: CASSQDLSQDTYGYTF.

V gene TRBV2 combines with J gene TRBJ1-2; D not certain. The CDR3 spans 13 residues. Germline V gene data show CDR1 as SNHLY and CDR2 as FYNNEI. The V end lost 1 base, the J end lost 4 bases, and 7 bases lay between the germline ends. CDR3 in amino acids: CASSEETLYGYTF. The CDR3 region has the DNA TGTGCCAGCAGTGAAGAGACTCTCTATGGCTACACCTTC.

The V and J genes are TRBV28 and TRBJ2-7; D is perhaps TRBD2 (5 bases). Trimming left V 6 bases short and J 4 bases short, with 19 bases between. The CDR3 has 15 amino acids. The germline CDR1 and CDR2 sequences are MDHEN and SYDVKM. Here the CDR3 DNA reads TGTGCCAGCAGGGAAGGACTTACGAACAGTTACGAGCAGTACTTC. Protein product: CASREGLTNSYEQYF.

The rearrangement links TRBV1 to TRBJ1-4; the table gives TRBD1 as D, unverified against the DNA. TRBV1 is termed a pseudogene. The CDR3 sequence is 18 residues long. CDR3 coding DNA: TGCACCAGCAGCCAGACGCTACAGGGGCGTATGACTAATGAAAAACTGTTTTTT. Its protein product is CTSSQTLQGRMTNEKLFF.

This chain links TRBV7-9 with TRBJ2-1; the D is unclear. Trimming removed 2 bases at V and 4 bases at J, with 9 bases between. CDR3 length: 14 residues. Germline-derived CDR1 and CDR2 are SEHNR and FQNEAQ (reference sequence). The CDR3 nucleotides are TGTGCCAGCAGCTTAAGCTCAGAATACAATGAGCAGTTCTTC. Translating it yields CASSLSSEYNEQFF.

The V call is TRBV10-2, the J call TRBJ2-1; D is uncertain. V was clipped by 7 bases and J by 2 bases, with 15 bases between them. Germline CDR1 and CDR2: WSHSY and SAAADI. CDR3 length equals 15 residues. The CDR3 bases are TGCGCCAGCAAACCGGGCCCAGATCCCTACAATGAGCAGTTCTTC. Translation: CASKPGPDPYNEQFF.

V usage is TRBV18 and J usage is TRBJ2-2; 8 bases agree with TRBD1. The CDR3 has 16 amino acids. J lost 4 bases, V lost 6 bases, and 10 bases had no gene match. Germline V CDR1 and CDR2: KGHSH, LQKENI. CDR3 residues: CASSSDRAVFTGELFF. The CDR3 region has the DNA TGTGCCAGCTCCTCGGACAGGGCAGTCTTCACCGGGGAGCTGTTTTTT.

This clone has just one count. This rearrangement joins TRBV12-3 or TRBV12-4 to TRBJ1-4; maybe TRBD1 (5 bases). Trimming removed 6 bases at V and 8 bases at J, with 13 bases between. This CDR3 spans 13 amino acids. DNA for the CDR3: TGTGCCAGCAGCTTTCGACAGTCCGAAAAACTGTTTTTT. This gives the protein CASSFRQSEKLFF.

The chain combines TRBV3-1 (or the pseudogene TRBV3-2) with TRBJ2-1; TRBD2 matches 14 bases. Germline V gene data show CDR1 as LGHDT and CDR2 as YNNKEL (reference sequence). J was trimmed by 1 base and V by 6 bases; bases with no gene match: 2. CDR3 length: 16 amino acids. CDR3 residues: CASRGTSGRSYNEQFF. CDR3 bases: TGTGCCAGCAGGGGGACTAGCGGGAGATCCTACAATGAGCAGTTCTTC.

This sequence joins TRBV2 and TRBJ1-3, with D perhaps matching TRBD1 (6 bases). This CDR3 is built from 16 residues. Between the trimmed V and J ends, which lost 4 bases and 1 base, there was a span of 14 bases. Germline V gives CDR1 SNHLY, CDR2 FYNNEI. CDR3 region: CASSGAPTGSGNTIYF. The CDR3 DNA is TGTGCCAGCAGTGGAGCGCCGACAGGATCTGGAAACACCATATATTTT.

The V gene is TRBV6-5, the J gene TRBJ2-1; D is perhaps TRBD2 (5 bases). V was trimmed by 7 bases and J by 0 bases, leaving 13 bases between them. The CDR3 covers 15 residues. Germline V gene sequence: CDR1 MNHEY, CDR2 SVGAGI. This chain's CDR3 is CASKEDRSSYNEQFF. The CDR3 nucleotides are TGTGCCAGCAAGGAGGACCGGAGCTCCTACAATGAGCAGTTCTTC.

The rearrangement joins TRBV5-6 to TRBJ1-2; a weak D match, TRBD1 (6 bases). Looked up from germline, CDR1 is SGHDT and CDR2 is YYEEEE. The ends were cut back, 1 base at V and 9 bases at J, with 13 bases in the middle. The CDR3 length is 13 residues. The CDR3 DNA reads TGTGCCAGCAGCTTGATCAGGGACACACGCTACACCTTC. As protein: CASSLIRDTRYTF. The complete variable domain, with remaining parts taken from reference TRBV5-6 and TRBJ1-2, reads DAGVTQSPTHLIKTRGQQVTLRCSPKSGHDTVSWYQQALGQGPQFIFQYYEEEERQRGNFPDRFSGHQFPNYSSELNVNALLLGDSALYLCASSLIRDTRYTFGSGTRLTVV.

The chain joins TRBV4-1 to TRBJ2-1, with a possible D match to TRBD1 (5 bases). V lost 2 bases and J 8 bases, leaving 16 bases between the germline ends. Germline V gives CDR1 MGHRA, CDR2 YSYEKL. This CDR3 has 15 amino acids. The CDR3, as DNA: TGCGCCAGCAGCCAATTAGGGGCCCGAAGGGATGAGCAGTTCTTC. Protein sequence: CASSQLGARRDEQFF.

This clone was recorded only once. J is TRBJ1-2 and V is TRBV24-1; 7 positions agree with TRBD1. Germline V gives CDR1 KGHDR, CDR2 SFDVKD. Losses at the gene ends were 4 bases for V and 7 bases for J; bases not matched to a gene: 5. CDR3 length: 13 amino acids. CDR3 coding DNA: TGTGCCACCAGTGAAAGACAGGGTGGTGGCTACACCTTC. Its translation is CATSERQGGGYTF.

The chain joins TRBV24-1 to TRBJ2-1; TRBD1 matches at 9 bases. CDR3 length: 16 residues. From germline, CDR1 is KGHDR and CDR2 SFDVKD. Germline trimming cut 4 bases from V and 4 bases from J; bases unmatched to any gene: 7. CDR3 residues: CATSDSGTGLYNEQFF. CDR3 bases: TGTGCCACCAGTGACTCCGGGACAGGGTTATACAATGAGCAGTTCTTC.